Presented here are 10 T cell receptor beta chains from one specimen sequenced in a study of CD8 T cell repertoires and HIV-1 epitope variants. The table came from immunoSEQ multiplex PCR; TCRdb's copy has only in-frame clones and leaves some out. The sample lists roughly 100,000 clones, 70% to 75% occurring once. The sequenced sample was uncultured baseline CD8+ T cells from peripheral blood mononuclear cells (PBMCs). The receptors originated from a male donor with HIV.

The chain employs TRBV19 and TRBJ1-3, with D unclear. The V and J ends lost 2 bases and 0 bases respectively, with 8 bases between them. The CDR3 consists of 15 residues. CDR1 is LNHDA and CDR2 is SQIVND in the germline V gene (reference sequence). For the CDR3, the DNA is TGTGCCAGTAGTATATCCGGAGGCTCTGGAAACACCATATATTTT. As protein: CASSISGGSGNTIYF.

This clone was found once. The genes are TRBV27 and TRBJ2-7; 11 bases are a match to TRBD2. Losses at the gene ends were 3 bases for V and 7 bases for J; bases not matched to a gene: 5. The length of the CDR3 is 14 residues. From germline, CDR1 is MNHEY and CDR2 SMNVEV (reference sequence). CDR3: CASSFLAGGYEQYF. The DNA of the CDR3 is TGTGCCAGCAGTTTCCTAGCGGGGGGATATGAGCAGTACTTC.

In this sample, this clone turned up a few times. J is TRBJ1-5 and V is TRBV28, with 7 bases lining up with TRBD1. V shed 5 bases, J shed 4 bases, and the junction held 8 bases outside the gene matches. Germline CDR1 is MDHEN and CDR2 is SYDVKM. The CDR3 is 15 residues long. CDR3 loop: CASSGTGAGNQPQHF. The DNA of the CDR3 is TGTGCCAGCAGTGGTACAGGGGCGGGGAATCAGCCCCAGCATTTT. Full variable domain (outside the CDR3, taken from reference TRBV28 and TRBJ1-5): DVKVTQSSRYLVKRTGEKVFLECVQDMDHENMFWYRQDPGLGLRLIYFSYDVKMKEKGDIPEGYSVSREKKERFSLILESASTNQTSMYLCASSGTGAGNQPQHFGDGTRLSIL.

The genes are TRBV6-5 and TRBJ1-1; a possible D gene is TRBD1 (5 bases). The CDR3 length is 14 residues. Between the trimmed V and J ends, which lost 4 bases and 5 bases, there was a span of 14 bases. The germline V gene has CDR1 MNHEY and CDR2 SVGAGI. The CDR3 sequence: CASSSGWVRTEAFF. Here the CDR3 DNA reads TGTGCCAGCAGTTCAGGGTGGGTTAGGACTGAAGCTTTCTTT.

The chain combines TRBV6-4 with TRBJ2-5; D perhaps matches TRBD1 (6 bases). Germline V CDR1 and CDR2: MRHNA, SNTAGT. The ends were cut back, 3 bases at V and 3 bases at J, with 14 bases in the middle. The CDR3 is 15 residues long. DNA for the CDR3: TGTGCCAGCAGTGATGGACAGACTTGGGAAGAGACCCAGTACTTC. Translated: CASSDGQTWEETQYF.

The J gene is TRBJ2-5, the V gene TRBV11-2, with 11 bases lining up with TRBD2. The V and J ends lost 0 bases and 2 bases, in that order; junction bases with no gene match: 2. Germline CDR1 and CDR2: SGHAT and FQNNGV. The CDR3 is made up of 16 amino acids. CDR3 loop: CASSLETSGTQETQYF. CDR3 sequence (DNA): TGTGCCAGCAGCTTAGAGACTAGCGGGACACAAGAGACCCAGTACTTC.

The V call is TRBV5-1, the J call TRBJ2-5, with 8 bases fitting TRBD1. Per the germline V gene, CDR1 is SGHRS and CDR2 is YFSETQ. There are 15 residues in the CDR3. Germline trimming cut 0 bases from V and 2 bases from J; bases unmatched to any gene: 3. The DNA for the CDR3 is TGCGCCAGCAGCTTGGCCGGGACAGGACAAGAGACCCAGTACTTC. Translation: CASSLAGTGQETQYF.

This rearrangement joins TRBV28 to TRBJ1-2, with D perhaps TRBD1 (5 bases). The CDR3 length is 15 residues. V dropped 5 bases and J dropped 3 bases, with 16 bases sitting between them. Germline V gene sequence: CDR1 MDHEN, CDR2 SYDVKM. CDR3 region: CASSTVEARDYGYTF. DNA of the CDR3: TGTGCCAGCAGTACTGTTGAGGCCAGGGACTATGGCTACACCTTC.

This chain links TRBV19 with TRBJ2-7, with 8 bases matching TRBD1. CDR1 and CDR2 from the germline V gene are LNHDA and SQIVND (reference sequence). J lost 5 bases, V lost 6 bases, and 3 bases had no gene match. The CDR3 covers 12 residues. The CDR3 loop reads CASRDRDNEQYF. CDR3 DNA: TGTGCCAGTAGGGACAGGGATAACGAGCAGTACTTC.

The V and J genes are TRBV9 and TRBJ1-4; 9 bases line up with TRBD1. Germline CDR1 is SGDLS and CDR2 is YYNGEE. The CDR3 consists of 15 residues. The J segment lost 6 bases and the V segment lost 0 bases, leaving 3 bases of the junction unmatched. The CDR3 DNA sequence: TGTGCCAGCAGCGTAGCCGGGACAGGGTATGAAAAACTGTTTTTT. Residues: CASSVAGTGYEKLFF.